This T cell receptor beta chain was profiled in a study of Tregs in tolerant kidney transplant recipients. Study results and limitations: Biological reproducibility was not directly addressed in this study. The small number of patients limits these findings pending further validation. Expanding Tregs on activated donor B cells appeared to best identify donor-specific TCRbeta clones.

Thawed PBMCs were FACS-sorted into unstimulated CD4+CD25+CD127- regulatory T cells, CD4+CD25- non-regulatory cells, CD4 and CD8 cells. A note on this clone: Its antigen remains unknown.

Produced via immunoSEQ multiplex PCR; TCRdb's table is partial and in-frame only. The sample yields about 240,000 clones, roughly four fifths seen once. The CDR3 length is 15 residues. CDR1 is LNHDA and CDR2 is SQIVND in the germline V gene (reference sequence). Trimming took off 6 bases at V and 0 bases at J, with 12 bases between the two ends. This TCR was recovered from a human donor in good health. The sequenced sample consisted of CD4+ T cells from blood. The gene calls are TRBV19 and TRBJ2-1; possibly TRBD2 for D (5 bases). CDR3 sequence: CASRSGPSSYNEQFF. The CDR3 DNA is TGTGCCAGTAGAAGCGGCCCTAGCTCCTACAATGAGCAGTTCTTC.